This T cell receptor (beta chain) was sequenced during a study of OX40 agonist ivuxolimab in advanced cancers. Libraries were prepared by immunoSEQ multiplex PCR; TCRdb keeps only in-frame clonotypes and omits some of them. In the table there are tens of thousands of clones, about 85% of which are singletons. Autoimmune disease history or systemic immunosuppression excluded patients. This clone was recorded once. This CDR3 contains 13 residues. The germline gives CDR1 SEHNR, CDR2 FQNEAQ (reference sequence). After removal of 4 bases from V and 7 bases from J, the junction contained 3 bases not matched to a gene.

The V gene is TRBV7-9, the J gene TRBJ2-4, with 8 nucleotides matching TRBD1. This specimen was CD4+ or CD8+ T cells sorted from blood, taken in a trial of the OX40 agonist ivuxolimab. The TCR was taken from an adult with an advanced solid tumor such as melanoma, head and neck, liver or kidney cancer. CDR3 loop: CASSSRQGNIQYF. CDR3 sequence (DNA): TGTGCCAGCAGCTCCAGACAGGGGAACATTCAGTACTTC.